These 23 T cell receptor beta chains originate from one sample sequenced in a study of T cell repertoires in cytomegalovirus infection. These TCRs' antigens remain unknown. TCRdb passed the reads through MiXCR, listing each CDR3 protein once. The data show some 560,000 distinct CDR3 sequences, around two fifths seen once. The sample was cultured PBMCs, taken from culture after CMV antigen stimulation. The receptors were gathered from a human donor in good health (CMV status not recorded). Some clones in this sample may be carry-over from other donors' samples.

Worth noting for this clonotype: An end of the junction differs from the germline gene, which may be a read error. V usage is TRBV7-2 and J usage is TRBJ2-4; D is possibly TRBD2 (6 bases). This CDR3 contains 16 residues. The V gene's germline CDR1 is SGHTA and CDR2 FQGNSA. This chain's CDR3 is CASSSTSRLAKNILYF. CDR3 sequence (DNA): TGTGCCAGCAGCTCCACTAGCAGGCTAGCCAAAAACATTCTGTACTTC.

This clonotype has only a few counts. V is TRBV27 and J is TRBJ2-3; D is ambiguous. V was pared by 5 bases and J by 12 bases, with 24 bases between. Germline lookup yields CDR1 MNHEY and CDR2 SMNVEV (reference sequence). The CDR3 is made up of 15 amino acids. The CDR3 DNA sequence: TGTGCCAGCAGTCTCCGGGCAACACCCAACCGACCCCAGTATTTT. Protein sequence: CASSLRATPNRPQYF.

This clonotype was observed a handful of times. CDR3 nucleotide sequence: TGTGCCAGCAGCCTAAACCGACAGGGCACCTACGAGCAGTACTTC. It is translated as CASSLNRQGTYEQYF. The chain uses TRBV7-6 and TRBJ2-7; 7 bases are shared with TRBD1. The germline gives CDR1 SGHVS, CDR2 FNYEAQ. V dropped 5 bases and J dropped 2; count of bases not matched to a gene: 9. This CDR3 comprises 15 residues.

This chain joins TRBV12-3 or TRBV12-4 and TRBJ2-1, with D perhaps matching TRBD1 or TRBD2 (5 bases each). V dropped 4 bases and J dropped 9 bases, with 7 bases sitting between them. CDR3 size: 11 residues. The CDR3 protein is CASSWGTEQFF. In DNA form, the CDR3 reads TGTGCCAGCAGTTGGGGGACTGAGCAGTTCTTC.

This chain links TRBV29-1 with TRBJ2-3; the match to TRBD1 covers 9 bases. The trim removed 4 bases at V and 4 bases at J, leaving 9 bases unmatched. The CDR3 length is 15 residues. The germline V gene encodes CDR1 SQVTM and CDR2 ANQGSEA. CDR3 DNA sequence: TGCAGCGTTGGCGGACAGGGGCAAGGGGCAGATACGCAGTATTTT. This codes for CSVGGQGQGADTQYF.

The table lists this clonotype with a few counts. This chain links TRBV12-3 or TRBV12-4 with TRBJ1-5; 8 nucleotides match TRBD1. Trimming took 6 bases from V and 6 from J; bases not matched to a gene: 7. This CDR3 contains 14 residues. DNA of the CDR3: TGTGCCAGCAGGGAAGGACAGGGTAGTCAGCCCCAGCATTTT. This sequence encodes CASREGQGSQPQHF.

The chain employs TRBV18 and TRBJ2-7; a weak D match, TRBD1 (5 bases). The CDR3 runs 16 residues. V gave up 4 bases and J gave up 0 bases, with 16 bases separating them. Per germline, CDR1 KGHSH and CDR2 LQKENI. In DNA form, the CDR3 reads TGTGCCAGCTCACTTTTTGGGGCGCAAAGCTCCTACGAGCAGTACTTC. It codes for CASSLFGAQSSYEQYF.

This clonotype showed up just a few times. The chain employs TRBV7-9 and TRBJ1-1, with D possibly TRBD1 on 5 matching bases. This CDR3 comprises 13 residues. The germline V gene encodes CDR1 SEHNR and CDR2 FQNEAQ (reference sequence). V lost 2 bases and J 4 bases, leaving 8 bases between the germline ends. CDR3 nucleotides: TGTGCCAGCAGCTTAATCAGGGCCACTGAAGCTTTCTTT. It encodes CASSLIRATEAFF.

The chain joins TRBV12-3 or TRBV12-4 to TRBJ1-5; TRBD1 is a possible D gene (6 bases). V was shortened by 6 bases and J by 3 bases, with 18 bases between the two germline ends. The CDR3 has 16 amino acids. CDR3 protein: CASSPKGGSINQPQHF. The DNA of the CDR3 is TGTGCCAGCAGCCCTAAGGGGGGTTCGATCAATCAGCCCCAGCATTTT.

The V gene is TRBV20-1, the J gene TRBJ2-3; D gene unclear. With 5 bases removed from V and 6 bases from J, the gap between germline ends came to 9 bases. CDR3 size: 11 residues. Germline V gene sequence: CDR1 DFQATT, CDR2 SNEGSKA (reference sequence). DNA for the CDR3: TGCAGTGCTTTCTGGAGTGATACGCAGTATTTT. Amino acid sequence: CSAFWSDTQYF.

The genes are TRBV7-4 and TRBJ2-7; TRBD1 aligns across 7 bases. Germline loops: CDR1 SGHVT, CDR2 SQSDAQ. J was trimmed by 7 bases and V by 5 bases; bases with no gene match: 11. This CDR3 has 14 residues. CDR3 in amino acids: CASSLRDSRHEQYF. The CDR3 DNA sequence: TGTGCCAGCAGCCTCCGGGACAGCCGCCATGAGCAGTACTTC.

This clonotype was observed once. V and J are TRBV4-3 and TRBJ1-1; no clear D. CDR1 and CDR2 (germline): LGHNA, YSLEER. With 0 bases removed from V and 3 bases from J, the gap between germline ends came to 8 bases. This CDR3 spans 14 amino acids. In nucleotides, the CDR3 is TGCGCCAGCAGCCAAGATAAGAGGGACACTGAAGCTTTCTTT. It encodes CASSQDKRDTEAFF.

The J gene is TRBJ1-5, the V gene TRBV6-6; D is uncertain. The V end lost 2 bases, the J end lost 6 bases, and 14 bases lay between the germline ends. The CDR3 spans 15 residues. Germline CDR1 is MNHNY and CDR2 is SVGAGI (reference sequence). CDR3: CASSYGVGKGQPQHF. CDR3 bases: TGTGCCAGCAGTTACGGCGTTGGGAAGGGTCAGCCCCAGCATTTT.

The chain is built from TRBV6-1 and TRBJ1-2; perhaps TRBD1 as D (6 bases). The CDR3 sequence is 18 residues long. The germline gives CDR1 MNHNS, CDR2 SASEGT. V lost 0 bases and J 3 bases, leaving 20 bases between the germline ends. This CDR3 is CASSEAPDSLPVDYGYTF. Here the CDR3 DNA reads TGTGCCAGCAGTGAAGCGCCGGACAGCCTTCCGGTGGACTATGGCTACACCTTC.

The J gene is TRBJ2-3, the V gene TRBV5-5; D ambiguous. With 4 bases removed from V and 2 bases from J, the gap between germline ends came to 14 bases. The CDR3 is 15 amino acids. Germline V gene sequence: CDR1 SGHKS, CDR2 YYEKEE (reference sequence). CDR3: CASSDPGFDTDTQYF. Here the CDR3 DNA reads TGTGCCAGCAGCGACCCCGGATTTGACACAGATACGCAGTATTTT.

This clonotype has just a few counts. This sequence joins TRBV27 and TRBJ2-1; D uncertain. This CDR3 contains 11 residues. The ends were cut back, 8 bases at V and 7 bases at J, with 9 bases in the middle. The germline CDR1 and CDR2 sequences are MNHEY and SMNVEV (reference sequence). The CDR3 DNA is TGTGCCAGCCTATACCGTAATGAGCAGTTCTTC. Its protein is CASLYRNEQFF.

This rearrangement joins TRBV7-2 to TRBJ2-2; 9 bases agree with TRBD1. With 6 bases clipped from V and 3 bases from J, the junction kept 5 bases outside the gene matches. This CDR3 spans 15 amino acids. Germline loops: CDR1 SGHTA, CDR2 FQGNSA. CDR3: CASRLTGGYTGELFF. Here the CDR3 DNA reads TGTGCCAGCAGACTTACAGGGGGCTACACCGGGGAGCTGTTTTTT.

The chain is built from TRBV12-3 or TRBV12-4 and TRBJ2-6; 9 nucleotides line up with TRBD1. The CDR3 spans 17 residues. V was pared by 2 bases and J by 2 bases, with 4 bases of the junction left unmatched. The CDR3 spells CASSLYRGRAGANVLTF. DNA of the CDR3: TGTGCCAGCAGTTTATACAGGGGGCGGGCTGGGGCCAACGTCCTGACTTTC.

The CDR3 sequence: CASSITDRYYGYTF. The CDR3, as DNA: TGTGCCAGCAGCATCACGGACAGATACTATGGCTACACCTTC. V and J are TRBV5-6 and TRBJ1-2; the D gene is possibly TRBD1 (6 bases). V gave up 4 bases and J gave up 3 bases, with 13 bases separating them. Germline loops: CDR1 SGHDT, CDR2 YYEEEE. This CDR3 spans 14 amino acids.

This clonotype was counted only a few times. The rearrangement uses TRBV7-6 and TRBJ1-1; 8 nucleotides match TRBD1. V shed 5 bases and J 8 bases; nucleotides not matched to a gene: 10. This CDR3 region has 14 residues. Germline V gene sequence: CDR1 SGHVS, CDR2 FNYEAQ. CDR3: CASSRGQGSIEAFF. In DNA, the CDR3 is TGTGCCAGCAGCCGCGGACAGGGTTCGATCGAAGCTTTCTTT.

V is TRBV11-2 and J is TRBJ1-4; no definite D call. The V end lost 1 base, the J end lost 7 bases, and 7 bases lay between the germline ends. Germline values: CDR1 SGHAT, CDR2 FQNNGV. The CDR3 is 13 residues long. CDR3 nucleotide sequence: TGTGCCAGCAGCTTAGGGTTGTCTGAAAAACTGTTTTTT. Translated: CASSLGLSEKLFF.

The chain combines TRBV20-1 with TRBJ1-1, with D possibly matching TRBD1 (5 bases). V was trimmed by 3 bases and J by 1 base, leaving 9 bases between them. Germline-derived CDR1 and CDR2 are DFQATT and SNEGSKA (reference sequence). This CDR3 has 13 amino acids. CDR3 loop: CSARRGPNTEAFF. In DNA, the CDR3 is TGCAGTGCTAGGCGGGGCCCGAACACTGAAGCTTTCTTT.

The chain carries TRBV2 and TRBJ1-6; no definite D call. From germline, CDR1 is SNHLY and CDR2 FYNNEI. The CDR3 length is 13 residues. Trimming took off 2 bases at V and 10 bases at J, with 9 bases between the two ends. The CDR3: CASSESPGSPLHF. In DNA, the CDR3 is TGTGCCAGCAGTGAAAGTCCGGGATCACCCCTCCACTTT.